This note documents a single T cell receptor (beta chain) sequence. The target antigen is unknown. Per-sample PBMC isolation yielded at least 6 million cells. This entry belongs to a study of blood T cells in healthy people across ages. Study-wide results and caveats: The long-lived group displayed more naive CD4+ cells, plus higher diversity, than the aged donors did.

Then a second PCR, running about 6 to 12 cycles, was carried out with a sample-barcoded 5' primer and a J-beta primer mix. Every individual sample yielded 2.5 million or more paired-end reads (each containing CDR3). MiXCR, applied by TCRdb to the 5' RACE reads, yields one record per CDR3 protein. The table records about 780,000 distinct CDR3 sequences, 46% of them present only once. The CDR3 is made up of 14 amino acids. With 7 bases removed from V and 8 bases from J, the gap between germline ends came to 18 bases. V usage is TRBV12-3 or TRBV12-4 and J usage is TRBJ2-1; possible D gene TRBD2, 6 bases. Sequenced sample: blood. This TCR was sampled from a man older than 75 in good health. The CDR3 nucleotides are TGTGCCAGCACCCGGGGGAGCTCTGGCGATGAGCAGTTCTTC. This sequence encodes CASTRGSSGDEQFF.